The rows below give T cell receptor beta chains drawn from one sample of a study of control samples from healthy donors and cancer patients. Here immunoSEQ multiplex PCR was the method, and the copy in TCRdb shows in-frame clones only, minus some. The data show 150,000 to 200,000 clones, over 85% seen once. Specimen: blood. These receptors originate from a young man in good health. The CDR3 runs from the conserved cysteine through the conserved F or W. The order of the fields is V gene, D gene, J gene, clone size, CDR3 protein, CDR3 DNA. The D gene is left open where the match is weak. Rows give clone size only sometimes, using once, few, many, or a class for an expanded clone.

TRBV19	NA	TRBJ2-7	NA	CASSIGRAAYEQYF	TGTGCCAGTAGTATAGGCAGGGCGGCCTACGAGCAGTACTTC
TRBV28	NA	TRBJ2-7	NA	CASSLAYEQYF	TGTGCCAGCAGTTTAGCCTACGAGCAGTACTTC
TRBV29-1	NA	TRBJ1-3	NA	CSVSTSPAGNTIYF	TGCAGCGTTAGTACCTCCCCGGCTGGAAACACCATATATTTT
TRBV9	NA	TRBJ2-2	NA	CASSVRPGGAGELFF	TGTGCCAGCAGCGTACGCCCCGGTGGCGCCGGGGAGCTGTTTTTT
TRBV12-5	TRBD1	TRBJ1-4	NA	CASGLGGGDEKLFF	TGTGCTAGTGGTTTAGGGGGCGGGGATGAAAAACTGTTTTTT
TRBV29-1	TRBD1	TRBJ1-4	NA	CSVMDRRNEKLFF	TGCAGCGTTATGGACAGGCGTAATGAAAAACTGTTTTTT
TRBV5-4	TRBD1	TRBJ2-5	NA	CASSGPGQGQETQYF	TGTGCCAGCAGCGGTCCAGGACAGGGTCAAGAGACCCAGTACTTC
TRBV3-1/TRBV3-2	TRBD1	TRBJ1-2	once	CASSPFGHRGRDGYTF	TGTGCCAGCAGCCCCTTTGGTCACAGGGGGAGAGATGGCTACACCTTC
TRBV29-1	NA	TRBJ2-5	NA	CSGRAVQETQYF	TGCAGCGGGCGTGCAGTTCAAGAGACCCAGTACTTC
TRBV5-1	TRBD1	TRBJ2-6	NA	CASSLSSAGGAGANVLTF	TGCGCCAGCAGCTTGAGCTCGGCAGGGGGCGCTGGGGCCAACGTCCTGACTTTC
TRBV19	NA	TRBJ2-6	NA	CASKGEGSPWTGANVLTF	TGTGCCAGTAAGGGGGAGGGATCCCCTTGGACTGGGGCCAACGTCCTGACTTTC
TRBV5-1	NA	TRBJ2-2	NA	CASSLGEAGNTGELFF	TGCGCCAGCAGCTTGGGAGAGGCTGGGAACACCGGGGAGCTGTTTTTT
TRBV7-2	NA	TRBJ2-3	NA	CASSFSGIGTDTQYF	TGTGCCAGCAGCTTTTCAGGGATCGGCACAGATACGCAGTATTTT
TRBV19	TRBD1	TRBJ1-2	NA	CASSIPGGNYGYTF	TGTGCCAGTAGTATACCAGGGGGTAACTATGGCTACACCTTC
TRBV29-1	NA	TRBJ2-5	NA	CSVGWTEETQYF	TGCAGCGTCGGATGGACAGAAGAGACCCAGTACTTC
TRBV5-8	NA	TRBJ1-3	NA	CASSLVVGYSGNTIYF	TGTGCCAGCAGCTTGGTAGTCGGCTACTCTGGAAACACCATATATTTT
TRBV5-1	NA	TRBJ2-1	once	CASSLDGSSYNEQFF	TGCGCCAGCAGCTTGGACGGGAGCTCCTACAATGAGCAGTTCTTC
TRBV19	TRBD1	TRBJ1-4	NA	CASSFRVWTGTNEKLFF	TGTGCCAGTAGTTTCCGTGTTTGGACAGGGACTAATGAAAAACTGTTTTTT
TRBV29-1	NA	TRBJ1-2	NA	CSVEGENYGYTF	TGCAGCGTTGAAGGGGAGAACTATGGCTACACCTTC
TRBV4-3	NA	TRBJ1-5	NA	CASSQGPGSNQPQHF	TGCGCCAGCAGCCAGGGCCCCGGGAGCAATCAGCCCCAGCATTTT
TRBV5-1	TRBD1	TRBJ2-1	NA	CASSLEGDRVIF	TGCGCCAGCAGCTTGGAGGGGGACAGGGTTATCTTC
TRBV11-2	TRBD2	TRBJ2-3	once	CASSLSWGSGGLSTDTQYF	TGTGCCAGCAGCCTGAGCTGGGGTAGCGGGGGCTTGAGCACAGATACGCAGTATTTT
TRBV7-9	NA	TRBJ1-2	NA	CASTGPGNYGYTF	TGTGCCAGCACGGGTCCGGGTAACTATGGCTACACCTTC
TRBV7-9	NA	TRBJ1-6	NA	CASSQGYGTYNSPLHF	TGTGCCAGCAGCCAAGGCTACGGGACATATAATTCACCCCTCCACTTT
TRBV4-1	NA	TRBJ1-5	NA	CASSQDRFPNQPQHF	TGCGCCAGCAGCCAAGATCGATTTCCGAATCAGCCCCAGCATTTT
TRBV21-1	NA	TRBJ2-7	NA	CASSKAKGLRRASGCHSYEQYF	TGTGCCAGCAGCAAAGCAAAGGGACTAAGAAGGGCTAGCGGTTGCCACTCCTACGAGCAGTACTTC
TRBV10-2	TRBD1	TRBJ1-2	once	CASRERTGGYYGYTF	TGCGCCAGCAGAGAAAGGACAGGGGGTTACTATGGCTACACCTTC
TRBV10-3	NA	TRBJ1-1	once	CAISMSADTEAFF	TGTGCCATCAGTATGTCGGCGGACACTGAAGCTTTCTTT
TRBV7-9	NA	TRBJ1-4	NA	CASSLSQAGWEKLFF	TGTGCCAGCAGCCTTTCACAGGCAGGGTGGGAAAAACTGTTTTTT
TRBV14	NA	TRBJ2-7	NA	CASSPTRAPGEQYF	TGTGCCAGCAGCCCGACAAGGGCCCCGGGTGAGCAGTACTTC
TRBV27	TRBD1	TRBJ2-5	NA	CASSQLTGGAETQYF	TGTGCCAGCAGTCAATTGACAGGGGGCGCGGAGACCCAGTACTTC
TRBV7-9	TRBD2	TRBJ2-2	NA	CASSLGRTSSGGELFF	TGTGCCAGCAGCTTAGGGCGGACTAGCTCGGGCGGGGAGCTGTTTTTT
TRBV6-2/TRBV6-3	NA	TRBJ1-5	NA	CASSWPGTYNQPQHF	TGTGCCAGCAGTTGGCCGGGGACCTACAATCAGCCCCAGCATTTT
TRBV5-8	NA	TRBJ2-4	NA	CASSSPTGRYQYF	TGTGCCAGCAGCTCCCCAACCGGGCGGTACCAGTACTTC
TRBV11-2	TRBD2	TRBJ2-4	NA	CASSLVAGRGIAKNIQYF	TGTGCCAGCAGCTTAGTCGCAGGGAGGGGAATAGCCAAAAACATTCAGTACTTC
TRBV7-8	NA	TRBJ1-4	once	CASSPGGRGNEKLFF	TGTGCCAGCAGCCCCGGGGGCAGGGGAAATGAAAAACTGTTTTTT
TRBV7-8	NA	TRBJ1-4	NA	CASSLGGLGEKLFF	TGTGCCAGCAGCTTAGGAGGGTTAGGCGAAAAACTGTTTTTT
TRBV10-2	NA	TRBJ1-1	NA	CASSELGGWTEAFF	TGCGCCAGCAGTGAGCTCGGGGGTTGGACTGAAGCTTTCTTT
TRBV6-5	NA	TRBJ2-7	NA	CASSYSPSYEQYF	TGTGCCAGCAGTTACTCCCCGTCCTACGAGCAGTACTTC
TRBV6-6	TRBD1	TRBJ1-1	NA	CASSPGQGNSVNTEAFF	TGTGCCAGCAGTCCGGGACAGGGGAATTCGGTGAACACTGAAGCTTTCTTT
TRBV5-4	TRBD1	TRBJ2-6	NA	CASSLQGQGANVLTF	TGTGCCAGCAGCTTACAGGGGCAAGGGGCCAACGTCCTGACTTTC
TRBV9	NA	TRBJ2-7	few	CASSVGRGLSEQYF	TGTGCCAGCAGCGTAGGGAGGGGCCTGAGCGAGCAGTACTTC
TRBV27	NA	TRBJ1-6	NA	CASSLRHSPLHF	TGTGCCAGCAGTCTCAGACATTCACCCCTCCACTTT
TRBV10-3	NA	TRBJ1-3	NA	CAISETGKGPGNTIYF	TGTGCCATCAGTGAGACAGGGAAGGGTCCTGGAAACACCATATATTTT
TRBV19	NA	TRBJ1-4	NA	CASSQGEWGEKLFF	TGTGCCAGTAGCCAAGGGGAGTGGGGAGAAAAACTGTTTTTT
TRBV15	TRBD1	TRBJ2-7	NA	CATSGGTGFSYEQYF	TGTGCCACCAGCGGAGGGACAGGTTTCTCCTACGAGCAGTACTTC
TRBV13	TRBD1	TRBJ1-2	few	CASSQGQVYGYTF	TGTGCCAGCAGCCAAGGACAGGTTTATGGCTACACCTTC
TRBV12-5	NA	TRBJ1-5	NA	CASGRDSTSNQPQHF	TGTGCTAGTGGTCGTGACAGTACCTCGAATCAGCCCCAGCATTTT
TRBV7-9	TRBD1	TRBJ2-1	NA	CASSLEQGAYNEQFF	TGTGCCAGCAGCTTAGAACAGGGGGCCTACAATGAGCAGTTCTTC
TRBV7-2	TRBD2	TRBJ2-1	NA	CASSLGGGNEQFF	TGTGCCAGCAGCTTAGGGGGGGGTAATGAGCAGTTCTTC
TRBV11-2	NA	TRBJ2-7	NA	CASSFSFYEQYF	TGTGCCAGCAGCTTTTCTTTCTACGAGCAGTACTTC
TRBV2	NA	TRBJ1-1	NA	CASSEDGGKNTEAFF	TGTGCCAGCAGTGAAGACGGGGGGAAGAACACTGAAGCTTTCTTT
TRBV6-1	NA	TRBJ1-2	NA	CASSEDGYDGGYTF	TGTGCCAGCAGTGAGGACGGGTATGACGGCGGCTACACCTTC
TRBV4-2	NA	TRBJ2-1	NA	CASSQGEGGYNEQFF	TGTGCCAGCAGCCAAGGGGAGGGGGGGTACAATGAGCAGTTCTTC
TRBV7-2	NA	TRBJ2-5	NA	CASSLGRQETQYF	TGTGCCAGCAGCTTAGGGCGGCAAGAGACCCAGTACTTC
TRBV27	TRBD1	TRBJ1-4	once	CASSTGVNEKLFF	TGTGCCAGCTCTACAGGGGTTAATGAAAAACTGTTTTTT
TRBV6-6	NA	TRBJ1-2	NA	CASRGGRQDYGYTF	TGTGCCAGCAGGGGCGGGCGACAGGACTATGGCTACACCTTC
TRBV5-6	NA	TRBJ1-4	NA	CASSLGPGLEEKLFF	TGTGCCAGCAGCTTGGGGCCGGGTCTGGAAGAAAAACTGTTTTTT
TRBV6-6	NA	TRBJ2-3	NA	CASSYPTGGGLDTQYF	TGTGCCAGCAGTTACCCGACAGGAGGGGGACTGGATACGCAGTATTTT